This T cell receptor beta chain was captured in a study of blood T cell repertoires in COVID-19. This clone was seen just once. Method: immunoSEQ multiplex PCR; TCRdb's copy keeps in-frame clones and lacks some. Of 77,000 or so clones listed, roughly 84% were seen once; the top ten hold about 6.5%. This CDR3 is built from 13 residues. The V gene lost 2 bases and the J gene lost 8 bases, with 7 bases spanning the gap. CDR1 is SGHTA and CDR2 is FQGNSA in the germline V gene. The TCR was taken from a woman in her sixties or seventies with acute or convalescent COVID-19. Sample: peripheral blood. The genes are TRBV7-2 and TRBJ1-6; no definite D call. DNA for the CDR3: TGTGCCAGCAGCTTATACGGGGATTCACCCCTCCACTTT. Translation: CASSLYGDSPLHF.